This TCR beta chain was captured by sequencing in a study of cytomegalovirus exposure and HLA in healthy donors. The repertoire was sequenced with immunoSEQ multiplex PCR; TCRdb's copy has only in-frame clones and lacks some. The sample holds some 50,000 clones; approximately 95% are singletons and the top ten take about 7.8%. The CDR3 loop spans 14 amino acids. V shed 2 bases, J shed 2 bases, and the junction held 0 bases outside the gene matches. Looked up from germline, CDR1 is WNHNN and CDR2 is SYGVQD (reference sequence). Study-wide findings and caveats: There were 150 to 200 TCR beta chains listed as cytomegalovirus-associated.

About this clone itself: The antigen is undetermined.

The sequencing input was PBMCs. The V call is TRBV10-1, the J call TRBJ2-5, with 9 bases lining up with TRBD2. The receptor's source is a woman younger than 30 in good health and CMV-seropositive. CDR3 residues: CASSEAGGQETQYF. Here the CDR3 DNA reads TGCGCCAGCAGTGAGGCGGGAGGGCAAGAGACCCAGTACTTC.